This is a list of T cell receptor beta chains from one sample in a study of shared clonotypes between healthy human individuals. Libraries were prepared by immunoSEQ multiplex PCR; TCRdb keeps only in-frame clonotypes and omits some of them. The sample comprises some 2,100,000 clones, almost 96% of which are singletons, and around 0.13% rests with the top ten. What was sequenced was naive CD4+ T cells sorted from blood. Every receptor here comes from a man aged 18 to 30 in good health. Both conserved end residues are part of each CDR3. The D gene is left open where the match is weak. Only some rows state a clone size, as once, few, many or a class for expanded clones.

TRBD1,.,TRBJ2-5,TRBV10-3,TGTGCCATCAGCCCCCGTGACAGGGCTTTAGAGACCCAGTACTTC,CAISPRDRALETQYF
.,.,TRBJ1-4,TRBV2,TGTGCCAGCAGTCCATACGGGACGGATTTAGAAAAACTGTTTTTT,CASSPYGTDLEKLFF
.,.,TRBJ2-7,TRBV6-5,TGTGCCAGCAGTTACTCGGGCCCCAGGCTACGCGAGCAGTACTTC,CASSYSGPRLREQYF
.,.,TRBJ1-5,TRBV10-2,TGCGCCAGCAGTTCAGGGAACAATCAGCCCCAGCATTTT,CASSSGNNQPQHF
.,.,TRBJ1-6,TRBV6-1,TGTGCCAGCTTACCGGGCAGTCCACCCCTCCACTTT,CASLPGSPPLHF
.,.,TRBJ2-2,TRBV10-3,TGTGCCATCAGCCAGGGCGCGAACACCGGGGAGCTGTTTTTT,CAISQGANTGELFF
TRBD2,.,TRBJ2-7,TRBV30,TGTGCCTGGCAAAGGACTAGCGGGATCTACGAGCAGTACTTC,CAWQRTSGIYEQYF
.,.,TRBJ2-5,TRBV27,TGTGCCAGCTCACTGGCCAGTGGGACCCAGTACTTC,CASSLASGTQYF
TRBD2,.,TRBJ2-1,TRBV2,TGTGCCAGCAGTCTTACTAGCGGGGACTACAATGAGCAGTTCTTC,CASSLTSGDYNEQFF
.,once,TRBJ2-2,TRBV10-3,TGTGCCATCAGTCGGGGGCCCACCGGGGAGCTGTTTTTT,CAISRGPTGELFF
.,.,TRBJ2-3,TRBV4-1,TGCGCCAGCAGCCAACCCTTAGCAGATACGCAGTATTTT,CASSQPLADTQYF
.,.,TRBJ2-2,TRBV2,TGTGCCAGCGGGGCGGCAAGTAACACCGGGGAGCTGTTTTTT,CASGAASNTGELFF
.,.,TRBJ2-3,TRBV5-1,TGCGCCAGCAGCTTGGCGTGGGGAGCAGATACGCAGTATTTT,CASSLAWGADTQYF
TRBD1,.,TRBJ1-5,TRBV6-5,TGTGCCAGCAGTTGGACAGGCGGAAGGAATCAGCCCCAGCATTTT,CASSWTGGRNQPQHF
TRBD2,.,TRBJ2-3,TRBV7-3,TGTGCCAGCAGCTTAAGTGGACTAGCGGGGACAGATACGCAGTATTTT,CASSLSGLAGTDTQYF
.,.,TRBJ2-2,TRBV5-1,TGCGCCAGCAGCTCTTATGGGGGCGGGGAGCTGTTTTTT,CASSSYGGGELFF
.,.,TRBJ1-5,TRBV11-1,TGTGCCAGCAGCTTGGGTAGCAATCAGCCCCAGCATTTT,CASSLGSNQPQHF
.,.,TRBJ1-2,TRBV20-1,TGCAGTCTCGGGGATGCCTATGGCTACACCTTC,CSLGDAYGYTF
TRBD2,.,TRBJ2-7,TRBV10-3,TGTGCCATCAGTGAGCTCACTAGCGGATACGAGCAGTACTTC,CAISELTSGYEQYF
TRBD2,.,TRBJ2-3,TRBV9,TGTGCCAGCAGCGTAGCGGATAGAGCGGGAGGGCCAGGTACGCAGTATTTT,CASSVADRAGGPGTQYF
.,.,TRBJ2-4,TRBV6-1,TGTGCCAGCAGTGAAGCGGGTGAAAGCATTCAGTACTTC,CASSEAGESIQYF
.,.,TRBJ2-5,TRBV11-2,TGTGCCAGCAGCTTCAGAGCCGGGGGCGAGGCCCAGTACTTC,CASSFRAGGEAQYF
.,.,TRBJ2-3,TRBV5-6,TGTGCCAGCAGCTTGAGGAGAAACACAGATACGCAGTATTTT,CASSLRRNTDTQYF
.,.,TRBJ1-6,TRBV19,TGTGCCAGTACCATTGGGCCAACAGTTTATAATTCACCCCTCCACTTT,CASTIGPTVYNSPLHF
TRBD1,once,TRBJ1-3,TRBV7-9,TGTGCCAGCAGCCCACGGGCAGGGGGAGGAAACACCATATATTTT,CASSPRAGGGNTIYF
.,once,TRBJ2-1,TRBV29-1,TGCAGCGTTGGAACCGTTCTCTCCAATGAGCAGTTCTTC,CSVGTVLSNEQFF
.,.,TRBJ1-2,TRBV9,TGTGCCAGCAGCGTAGCCCTGAAAAACTATGGCTACACCTTC,CASSVALKNYGYTF
TRBD1,.,TRBJ2-7,TRBV20-1,TGCAGTGCCCCGGACAGGGACAAGCAGTACTTC,CSAPDRDKQYF
TRBD1,once,TRBJ2-7,TRBV18,TGTGCCAGCTCACCAGGACAGGGGCACGCCTACGAGCAGTACTTC,CASSPGQGHAYEQYF
.,.,TRBJ2-3,TRBV30,TGTGCCTGGAGTTCAGGGGCTCATAGCGGGACAGATACGCAGTATTTT,CAWSSGAHSGTDTQYF
TRBD2,.,TRBJ2-7,TRBV4-3,TGCGCCAGCAGCCAAGATCGGACGTCGTTTAGCGGGAGAAGCGAGCAGTACTTC,CASSQDRTSFSGRSEQYF
.,once,TRBJ1-5,TRBV4-1,TGCGCCAGCAGCCAAGAGGACGTGGGTCAGCCCCAGCATTTT,CASSQEDVGQPQHF
TRBD1,once,TRBJ2-3,TRBV29-1,TGCAGCGCCGGAGGGACAGGGTCACCAGATACGCAGTATTTT,CSAGGTGSPDTQYF
TRBD1,.,TRBJ2-7,TRBV7-8,TGTGCCAGCAGCTTAGTAAGGGGGCCCTACGAGCAGTACTTC,CASSLVRGPYEQYF
TRBD2,.,TRBJ2-7,TRBV5-1,TGCGCCAGCAGCTTGGTTGCGGGAGTCTACGAGCAGTACTTC,CASSLVAGVYEQYF
TRBD2,.,TRBJ2-7,TRBV7-2,TGTGCCAGCAGCGCTAGAGGCCTAGCGGGAGGCCACGAGCAGTACTTC,CASSARGLAGGHEQYF
TRBD2,.,TRBJ2-1,TRBV7-2,TGTGCCAGCAGCTCGAAAGCCGGGACTAGCCTCTACAATGAGCAGTTCTTC,CASSSKAGTSLYNEQFF
TRBD1,once,TRBJ2-5,TRBV6-5,TGTGCCAGCACGCGAGGGGACAGGGGATCGGAGACCCAGTACTTC,CASTRGDRGSETQYF
.,few,TRBJ1-2,TRBV25-1,TGTGCCAGCAGTCGACAGAACTATGGCTACACCTTC,CASSRQNYGYTF
.,.,TRBJ1-5,TRBV21-1,TGTGCCAGCAGCAACTTCCACAGGGGACGGGATCAGCCCCAGCATTTT,CASSNFHRGRDQPQHF
.,.,TRBJ1-6,TRBV5-4,TGTGCCAGCAGCCGGAACCTTGCAAATAATTCACCCCTCCACTTT,CASSRNLANNSPLHF
.,.,TRBJ1-6,TRBV30,TGTGCCTCCAGCCTCCCAGGGCGCAATTCACCCCTCCACTTT,CASSLPGRNSPLHF